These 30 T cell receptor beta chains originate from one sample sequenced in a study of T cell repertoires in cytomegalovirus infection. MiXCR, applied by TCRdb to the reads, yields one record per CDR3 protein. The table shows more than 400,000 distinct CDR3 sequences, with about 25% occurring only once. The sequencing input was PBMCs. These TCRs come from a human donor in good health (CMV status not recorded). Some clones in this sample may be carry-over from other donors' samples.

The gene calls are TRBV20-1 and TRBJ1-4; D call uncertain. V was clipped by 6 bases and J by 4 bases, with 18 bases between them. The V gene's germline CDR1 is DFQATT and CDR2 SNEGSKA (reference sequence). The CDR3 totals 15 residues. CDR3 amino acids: CSATPGIGRNEKLFF. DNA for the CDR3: TGCAGTGCAACCCCTGGTATTGGACGTAATGAAAAACTGTTTTTT.

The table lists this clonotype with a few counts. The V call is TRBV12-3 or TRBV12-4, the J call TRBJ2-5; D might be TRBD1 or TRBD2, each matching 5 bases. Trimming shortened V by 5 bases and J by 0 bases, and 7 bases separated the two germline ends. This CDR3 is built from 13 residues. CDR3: CASSRGDQETQYF. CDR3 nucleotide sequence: TGTGCCAGCAGTAGAGGGGACCAAGAGACCCAGTACTTC.

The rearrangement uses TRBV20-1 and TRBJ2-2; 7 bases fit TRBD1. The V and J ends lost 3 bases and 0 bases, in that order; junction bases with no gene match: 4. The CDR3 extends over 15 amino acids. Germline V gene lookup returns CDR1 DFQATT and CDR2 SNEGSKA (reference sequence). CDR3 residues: CSASMQGANTGELFF. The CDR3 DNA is TGCAGTGCTAGTATGCAGGGGGCGAACACCGGGGAGCTGTTTTTT.

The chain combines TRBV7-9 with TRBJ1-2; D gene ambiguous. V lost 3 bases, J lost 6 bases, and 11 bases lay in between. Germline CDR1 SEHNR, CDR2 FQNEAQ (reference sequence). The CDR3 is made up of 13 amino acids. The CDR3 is CASSFTASHGYTF. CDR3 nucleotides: TGTGCCAGCAGCTTCACGGCCTCCCATGGCTACACCTTC.

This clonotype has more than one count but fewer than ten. The CDR3 DNA reads TGTGCCAGCACCCCGGACAGGGTTGAGACCCAGTACTTC. Amino acids: CASTPDRVETQYF. The V call is TRBV28, the J call TRBJ2-5; 8 positions match TRBD1. V lost 7 bases to trimming and J lost 5 bases; unmatched junction nucleotides: 6. Germline CDR1 MDHEN, CDR2 SYDVKM. The CDR3 is made up of 13 amino acids.

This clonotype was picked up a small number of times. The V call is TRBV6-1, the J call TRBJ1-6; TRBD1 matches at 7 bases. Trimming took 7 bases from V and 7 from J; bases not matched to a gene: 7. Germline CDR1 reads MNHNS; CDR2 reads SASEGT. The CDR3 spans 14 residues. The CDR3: CASTRQGWNSPLHF. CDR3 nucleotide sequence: TGTGCCAGCACTAGACAGGGCTGGAATTCACCCCTCCACTTT.

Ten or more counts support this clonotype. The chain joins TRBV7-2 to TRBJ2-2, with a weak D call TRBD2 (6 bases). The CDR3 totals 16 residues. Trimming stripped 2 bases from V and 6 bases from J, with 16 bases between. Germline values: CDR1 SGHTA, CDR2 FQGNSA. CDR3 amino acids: CASSLTQTRTAGELFF. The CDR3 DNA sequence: TGTGCCAGCAGCTTAACCCAGACTAGGACCGCCGGGGAGCTGTTTTTT. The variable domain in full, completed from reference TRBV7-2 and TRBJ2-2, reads GAGVSQSPSNKVTEKGKDVELRCDPISGHTALYWYRQSLGQGLEFLIYFQGNSAPDKSGLPSDRFSAERTGGSVSTLTIQRTQQEDSAVYLCASSLTQTRTAGELFFGEGSRLTVL.

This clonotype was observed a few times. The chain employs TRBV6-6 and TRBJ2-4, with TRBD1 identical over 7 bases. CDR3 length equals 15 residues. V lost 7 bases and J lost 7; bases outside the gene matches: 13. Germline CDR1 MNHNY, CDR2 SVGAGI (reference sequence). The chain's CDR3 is CASTQTGFSNNIQYF. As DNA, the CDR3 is TGTGCCAGCACCCAGACAGGGTTTTCGAATAACATTCAGTACTTC.

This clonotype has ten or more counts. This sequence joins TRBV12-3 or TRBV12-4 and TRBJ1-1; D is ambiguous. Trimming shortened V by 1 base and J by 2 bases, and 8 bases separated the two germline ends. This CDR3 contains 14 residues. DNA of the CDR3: TGTGCCAGCAGTTTAGGGGCATTAAACACTGAAGCTTTCTTT. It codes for CASSLGALNTEAFF.

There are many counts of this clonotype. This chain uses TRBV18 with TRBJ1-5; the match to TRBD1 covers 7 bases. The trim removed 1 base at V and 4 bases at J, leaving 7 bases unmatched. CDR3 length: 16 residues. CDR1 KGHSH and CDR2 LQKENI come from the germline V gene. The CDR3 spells CASSPQMDRSNQPQHF. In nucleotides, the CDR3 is TGTGCCAGCTCACCACAGATGGACAGGTCGAATCAGCCCCAGCATTTT. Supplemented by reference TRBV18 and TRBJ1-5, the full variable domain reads NAGVMQNPRHLVRRRGQEARLRCSPMKGHSHVYWYRQLPEEGLKFMVYLQKENIIDESGMPKERFSAEFPKEGPSILRIQQVVRGDSAAYFCASSPQMDRSNQPQHFGDGTRLSIL.

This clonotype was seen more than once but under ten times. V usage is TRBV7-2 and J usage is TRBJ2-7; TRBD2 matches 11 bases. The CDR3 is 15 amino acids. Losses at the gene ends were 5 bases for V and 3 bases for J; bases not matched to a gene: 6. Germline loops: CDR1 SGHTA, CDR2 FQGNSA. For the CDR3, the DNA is TGTGCCAGCAGCGCCACCGGGACTAGCGGCTACGAGCAGTACGTC. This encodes CASSATGTSGYEQYV.

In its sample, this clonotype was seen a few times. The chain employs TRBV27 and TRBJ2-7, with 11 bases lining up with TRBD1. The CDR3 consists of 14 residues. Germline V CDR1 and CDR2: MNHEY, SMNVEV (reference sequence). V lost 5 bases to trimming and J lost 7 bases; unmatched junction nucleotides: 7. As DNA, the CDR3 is TGTGCCAGCAGTGCCTCGGGGACAGGGGGAGAGCAGTACTTC. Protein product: CASSASGTGGEQYF.

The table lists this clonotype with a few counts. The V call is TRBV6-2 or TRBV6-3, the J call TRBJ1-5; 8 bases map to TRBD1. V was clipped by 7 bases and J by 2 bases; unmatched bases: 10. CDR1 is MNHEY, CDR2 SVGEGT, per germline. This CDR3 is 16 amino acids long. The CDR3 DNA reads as TGTGCCAGCACCCCGACAGGGGTTATAGGCAATCAGCCCCAGCATTTT. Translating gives CASTPTGVIGNQPQHF.

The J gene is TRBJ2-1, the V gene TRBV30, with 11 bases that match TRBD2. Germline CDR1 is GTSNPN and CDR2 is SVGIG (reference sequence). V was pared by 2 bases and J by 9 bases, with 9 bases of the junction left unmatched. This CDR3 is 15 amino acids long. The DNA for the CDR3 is TGTGCCTGGAGTCCCGACCTTAGCGGGAGGGGTGAGCAGTTCTTC. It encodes CAWSPDLSGRGEQFF.

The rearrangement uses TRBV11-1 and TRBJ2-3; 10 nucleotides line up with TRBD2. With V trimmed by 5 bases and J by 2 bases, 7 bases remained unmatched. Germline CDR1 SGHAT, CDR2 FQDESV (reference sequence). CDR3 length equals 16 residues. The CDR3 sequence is CASSVRAGGTTDTQYF. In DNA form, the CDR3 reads TGTGCCAGCAGCGTCCGAGCGGGAGGGACCACAGATACGCAGTATTTT.

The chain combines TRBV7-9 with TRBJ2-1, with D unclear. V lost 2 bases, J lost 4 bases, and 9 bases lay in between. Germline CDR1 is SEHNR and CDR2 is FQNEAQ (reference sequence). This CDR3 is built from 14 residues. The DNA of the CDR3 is TGTGCCAGCAGCTTACCCGGGCCTTACAATGAGCAGTTCTTC. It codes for CASSLPGPYNEQFF.

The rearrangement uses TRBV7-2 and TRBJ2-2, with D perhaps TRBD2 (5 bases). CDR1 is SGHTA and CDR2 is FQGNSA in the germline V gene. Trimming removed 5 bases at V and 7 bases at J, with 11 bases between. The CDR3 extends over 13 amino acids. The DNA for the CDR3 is TGTGCCAGCAGCCCGGACTGGTTCGGGGAGCTGTTTTTT. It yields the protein CASSPDWFGELFF.

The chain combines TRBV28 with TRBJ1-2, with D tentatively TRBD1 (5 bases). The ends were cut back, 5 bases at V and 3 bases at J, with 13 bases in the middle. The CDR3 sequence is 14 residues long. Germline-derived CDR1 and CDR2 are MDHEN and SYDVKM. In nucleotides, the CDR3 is TGTGCCAGCAGTCTATTGACAGAGTACTATGGCTACACCTTC. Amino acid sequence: CASSLLTEYYGYTF.

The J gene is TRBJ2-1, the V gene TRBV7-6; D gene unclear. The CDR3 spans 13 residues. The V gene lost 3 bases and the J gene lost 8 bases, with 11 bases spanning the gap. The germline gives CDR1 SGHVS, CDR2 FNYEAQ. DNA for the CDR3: TGTGCCAGCAGCTTTCCTGTCGCCGATGAGCAGTTCTTC. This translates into CASSFPVADEQFF.

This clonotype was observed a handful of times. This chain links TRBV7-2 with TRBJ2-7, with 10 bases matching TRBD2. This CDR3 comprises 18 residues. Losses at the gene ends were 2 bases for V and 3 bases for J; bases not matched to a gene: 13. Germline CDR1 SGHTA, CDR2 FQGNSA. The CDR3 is CASSLNRLAGERFYEQYV. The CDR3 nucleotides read TGTGCCAGCAGCTTAAATCGGCTAGCGGGAGAACGGTTCTACGAGCAGTACGTC.

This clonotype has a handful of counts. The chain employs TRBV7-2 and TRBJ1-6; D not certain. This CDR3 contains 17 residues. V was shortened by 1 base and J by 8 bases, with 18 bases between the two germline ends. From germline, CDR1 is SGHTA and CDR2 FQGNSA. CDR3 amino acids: CASSLGIDPISYSPLHF. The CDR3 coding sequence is TGTGCCAGCAGCTTAGGGATAGACCCGATATCGTATTCACCCCTCCACTTT.

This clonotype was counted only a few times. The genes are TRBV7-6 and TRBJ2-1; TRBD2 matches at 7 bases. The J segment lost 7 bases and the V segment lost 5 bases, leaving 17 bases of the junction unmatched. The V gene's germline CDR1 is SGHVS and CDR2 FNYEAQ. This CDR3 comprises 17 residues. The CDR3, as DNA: TGTGCCAGCAGCCCCCTTGTGGGCGGGAGAGGGTGGAATGAGCAGTTCTTC. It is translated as CASSPLVGGRGWNEQFF.

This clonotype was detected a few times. The CDR3 DNA reads TGTGCCATCAGGCCCCCTACCACAGGGACTGGCTACACCTTC. Translated: CAIRPPTTGTGYTF. V and J are TRBV10-3 and TRBJ1-2, with D tentatively TRBD1 (6 bases). Trimming took 6 bases from V and 7 from J, leaving 18 bases between them. The CDR3 is 14 amino acids. Germline loops: CDR1 ENHRY, CDR2 SYGVKD.

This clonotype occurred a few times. The CDR3 sequence: CASNAGITDTQYF. The CDR3 coding sequence is TGTGCCAGCAACGCGGGCATCACAGATACGCAGTATTTT. The V call is TRBV12-3 or TRBV12-4, the J call TRBJ2-3; D might be TRBD2 (5 bases). The CDR3 loop spans 13 amino acids. V lost 7 bases and J 2 bases, leaving 10 bases between the germline ends.

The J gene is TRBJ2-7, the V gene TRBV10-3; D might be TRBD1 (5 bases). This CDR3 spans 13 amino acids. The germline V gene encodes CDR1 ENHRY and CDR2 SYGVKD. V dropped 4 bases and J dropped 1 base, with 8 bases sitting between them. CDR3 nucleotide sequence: TGTGCCATCAGTGGGGGCAAATCCTACGAGCAGTACGTC. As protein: CAISGGKSYEQYV.

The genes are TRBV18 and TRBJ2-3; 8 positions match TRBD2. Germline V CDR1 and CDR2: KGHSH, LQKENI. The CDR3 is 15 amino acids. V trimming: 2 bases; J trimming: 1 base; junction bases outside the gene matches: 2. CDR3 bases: TGTGCCAGCTCACCAAGCGGGGGCCGCACAGATACGCAGTATTTT. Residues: CASSPSGGRTDTQYF.

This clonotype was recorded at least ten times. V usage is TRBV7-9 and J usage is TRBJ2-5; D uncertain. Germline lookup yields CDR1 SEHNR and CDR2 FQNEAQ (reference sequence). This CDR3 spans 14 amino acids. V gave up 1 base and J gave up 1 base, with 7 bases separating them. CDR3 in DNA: TGTGCCAGCAGCTTAGGTCACATCCAAGAGACCCAGTACTTC. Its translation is CASSLGHIQETQYF. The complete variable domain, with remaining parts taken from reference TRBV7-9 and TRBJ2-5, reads DTGVSQNPRHKITKRGQNVTFRCDPISEHNRLYWYRQTLGQGPEFLTYFQNEAQLEKSRLLSDRFSAERPKGSFSTLEIQRTEQGDSAMYLCASSLGHIQETQYFGPGTRLLVL.

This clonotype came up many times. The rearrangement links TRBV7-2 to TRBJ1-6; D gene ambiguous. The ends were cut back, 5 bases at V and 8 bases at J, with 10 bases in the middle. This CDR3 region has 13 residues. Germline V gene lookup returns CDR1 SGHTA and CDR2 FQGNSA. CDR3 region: CASSPRRDSPLHF. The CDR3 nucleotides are TGTGCCAGCAGCCCTCGAAGGGATTCACCCCTCCACTTT. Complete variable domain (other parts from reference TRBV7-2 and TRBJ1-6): GAGVSQSPSNKVTEKGKDVELRCDPISGHTALYWYRQSLGQGLEFLIYFQGNSAPDKSGLPSDRFSAERTGGSVSTLTIQRTQQEDSAVYLCASSPRRDSPLHFGNGTRLTVT.

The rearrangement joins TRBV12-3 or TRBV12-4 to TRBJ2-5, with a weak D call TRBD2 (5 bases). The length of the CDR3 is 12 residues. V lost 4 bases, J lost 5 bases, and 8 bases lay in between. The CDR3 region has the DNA TGTGCCAGCAGTTGGACGGGGGAGACCCAGTACTTC. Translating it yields CASSWTGETQYF.

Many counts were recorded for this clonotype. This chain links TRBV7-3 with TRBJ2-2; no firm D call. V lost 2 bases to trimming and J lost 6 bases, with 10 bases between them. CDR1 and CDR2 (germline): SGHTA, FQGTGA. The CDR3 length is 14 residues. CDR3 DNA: TGTGCCAGCAGCTTATCTGGGCAATCCGGGGAGCTGTTTTTT. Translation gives CASSLSGQSGELFF. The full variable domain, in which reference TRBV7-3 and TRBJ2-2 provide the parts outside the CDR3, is GAGVSQTPSNKVTEKGKYVELRCDPISGHTALYWYRQSLGQGPEFLIYFQGTGAADDSGLPNDRFFAVRPEGSVSTLKIQRTERGDSAVYLCASSLSGQSGELFFGEGSRLTVL.